This TCR beta chain comes out of a study of cytomegalovirus exposure and HLA in healthy donors. Study observations and caveats: An assumption of roughly uniform sequencing depth across donors underlay the presence/absence analyses. Approximately 18,000 TCR beta sequences were associated with HLA alleles at 0.05 false discovery rate in a later analysis.

Worth noting for this clone: Its specificity is unknown.

Germline CDR1 SGHKS, CDR2 YYEKEE (reference sequence). Germline trimming cut 4 bases from V and 0 bases from J; bases unmatched to any gene: 8. The CDR3 runs to 16 residues. 13 Jbeta primers and 60 Vbeta primers were used for the PCR. Using immunoSEQ multiplex PCR, the repertoire was profiled, and TCRdb retains in-frame clones only, with some absent. This table has roughly 290,000 clones, about 90% appearing once. The sample comprised PBMCs. The chain combines TRBV5-5 with TRBJ1-1; 8 bases are shared with TRBD1. The receptor's source is a woman aged 18-30 years in good health and CMV-seronegative. CDR3 DNA sequence: TGTGCCAGCAGCATAGGACAGGGCAGTCTGAACACTGAAGCTTTCTTT. Protein: CASSIGQGSLNTEAFF.